The present TCR beta chain was sequenced within a study of blood T cell repertoires in COVID-19. Turning to the study itself: Italy, Spain and the United States were the sources of the convalescent and acute COVID-19 samples.

Sequenced by immunoSEQ multiplex PCR; TCRdb stores in-frame clones only, minus some. The data hold tens of thousands of clones, with around 76% observed a single time. The CDR3 totals 16 residues. V shed 0 bases and J 7 bases; nucleotides not matched to a gene: 7. Germline V gene data show CDR1 as SGDLS and CDR2 as YYNGEE. The sequenced material came from peripheral blood. This rearrangement joins TRBV9 to TRBJ1-6, with 7 bases fitting TRBD1. The TCR comes from a woman older than 75 with active or convalescent COVID-19. In DNA form, the CDR3 reads TGTGCCAGCAGCGTAGAACAGGGGAGGAGAAATTCACCCCTCCACTTT. Protein sequence: CASSVEQGRRNSPLHF. Full variable domain (remainder filled in from reference TRBV9 and TRBJ1-6): DSGVTQTPKHLITATGQRVTLRCSPRSGDLSVYWYQQSLDQGLQFLIQYYNGEERAKGNILERFSAQQFPDLHSELNLSSLELGDSALYFCASSVEQGRRNSPLHFGNGTRLTVT.